The present T cell receptor beta chain was sequenced within a study of long-term antiretroviral therapy in people with HIV. Study-wide results and caveats: Repertoires in HIV (unlike those of controls) had narrower CDR3 length ranges.

The assay, immunoSEQ v3.0, was run at survey level. The repertoire was sequenced with immunoSEQ multiplex PCR; TCRdb's copy has only in-frame clones and lacks some. The sample has about 44,000 clones; more than 90% are singletons. J lost 3 bases, V lost 5 bases, and 4 bases had no gene match. The CDR3 is made up of 15 amino acids. Germline lookup yields CDR1 MRHNA and CDR2 SNTAGT. Sampling of each donor yielded at least one pre-ART PBMC sample and at least two post-ART PBMC samples. Note on this clone: What it binds is unknown.

This chain connects TRBV6-4 to TRBJ1-6, with TRBD1 matching over 7 bases. This material consisted of unsorted PBMCs, taken 3.7 years after starting antiretroviral therapy. This sequence originates from a woman aged 45-65 years with HIV. This CDR3 is CASSRGDSYNSPLHF. CDR3 coding DNA: TGTGCCAGCAGTAGAGGGGACAGCTATAATTCACCCCTCCACTTT.